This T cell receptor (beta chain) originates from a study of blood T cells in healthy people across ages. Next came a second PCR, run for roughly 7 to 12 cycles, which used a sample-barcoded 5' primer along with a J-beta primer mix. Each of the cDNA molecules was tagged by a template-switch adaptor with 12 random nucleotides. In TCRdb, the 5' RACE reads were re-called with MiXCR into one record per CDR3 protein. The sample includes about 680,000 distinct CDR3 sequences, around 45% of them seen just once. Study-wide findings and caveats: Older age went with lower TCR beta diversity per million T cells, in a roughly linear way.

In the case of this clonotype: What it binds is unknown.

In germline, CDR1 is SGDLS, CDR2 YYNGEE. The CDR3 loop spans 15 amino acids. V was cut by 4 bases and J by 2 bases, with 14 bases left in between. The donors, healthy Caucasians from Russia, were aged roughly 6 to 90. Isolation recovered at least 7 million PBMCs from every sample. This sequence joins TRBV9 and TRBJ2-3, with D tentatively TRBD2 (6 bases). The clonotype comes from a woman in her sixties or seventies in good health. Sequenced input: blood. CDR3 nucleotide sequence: TGTGCCAGCAGCCCATCGGGACTCCTCACAGATACGCAGTATTTT. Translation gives CASSPSGLLTDTQYF.